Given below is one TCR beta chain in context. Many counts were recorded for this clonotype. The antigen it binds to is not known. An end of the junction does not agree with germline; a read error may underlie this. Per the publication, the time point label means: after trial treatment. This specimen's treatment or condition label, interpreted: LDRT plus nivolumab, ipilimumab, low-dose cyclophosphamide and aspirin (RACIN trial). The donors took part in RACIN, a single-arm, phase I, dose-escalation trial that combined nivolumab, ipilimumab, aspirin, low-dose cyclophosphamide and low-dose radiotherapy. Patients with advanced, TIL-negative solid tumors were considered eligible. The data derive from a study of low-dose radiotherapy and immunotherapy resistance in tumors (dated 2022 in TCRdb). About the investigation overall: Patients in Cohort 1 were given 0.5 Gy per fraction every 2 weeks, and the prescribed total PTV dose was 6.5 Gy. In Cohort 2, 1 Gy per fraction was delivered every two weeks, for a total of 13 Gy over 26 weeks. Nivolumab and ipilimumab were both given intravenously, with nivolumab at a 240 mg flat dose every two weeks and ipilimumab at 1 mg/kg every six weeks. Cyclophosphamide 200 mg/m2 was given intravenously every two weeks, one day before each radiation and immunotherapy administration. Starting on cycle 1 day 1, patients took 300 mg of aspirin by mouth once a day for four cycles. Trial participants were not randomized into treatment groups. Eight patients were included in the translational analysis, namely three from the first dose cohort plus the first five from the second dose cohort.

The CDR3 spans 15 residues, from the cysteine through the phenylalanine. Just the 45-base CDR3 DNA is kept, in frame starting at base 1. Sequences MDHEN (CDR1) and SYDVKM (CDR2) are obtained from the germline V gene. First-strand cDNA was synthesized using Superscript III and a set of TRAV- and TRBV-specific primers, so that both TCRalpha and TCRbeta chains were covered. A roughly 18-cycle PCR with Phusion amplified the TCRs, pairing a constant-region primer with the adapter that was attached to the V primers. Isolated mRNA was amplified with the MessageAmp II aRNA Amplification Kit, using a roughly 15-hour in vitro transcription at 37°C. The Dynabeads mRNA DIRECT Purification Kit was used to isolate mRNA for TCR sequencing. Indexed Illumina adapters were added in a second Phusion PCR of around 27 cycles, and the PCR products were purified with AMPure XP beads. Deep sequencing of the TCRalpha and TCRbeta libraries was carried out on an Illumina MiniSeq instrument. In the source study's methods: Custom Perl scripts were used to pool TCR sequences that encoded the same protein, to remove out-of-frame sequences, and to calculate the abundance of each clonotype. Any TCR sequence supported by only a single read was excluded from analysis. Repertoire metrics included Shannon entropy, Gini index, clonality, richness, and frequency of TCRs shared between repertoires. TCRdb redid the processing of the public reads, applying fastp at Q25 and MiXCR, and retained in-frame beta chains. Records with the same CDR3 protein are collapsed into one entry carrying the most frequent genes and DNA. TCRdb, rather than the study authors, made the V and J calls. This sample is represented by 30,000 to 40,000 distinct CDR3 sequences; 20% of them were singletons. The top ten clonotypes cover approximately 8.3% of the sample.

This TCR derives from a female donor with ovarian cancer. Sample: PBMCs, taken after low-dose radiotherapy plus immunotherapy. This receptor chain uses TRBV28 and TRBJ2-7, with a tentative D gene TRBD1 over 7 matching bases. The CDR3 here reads CASSLGGGVSHEQYF. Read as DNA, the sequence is TGTGCCAGCAGTTTAGGAGGGGGCGTCTCCCACGAGCAGTACTTC.